These 12 T cell receptor beta chains were sequenced from one sample in a study of shared clonotypes between healthy human individuals. The method was immunoSEQ multiplex PCR; TCRdb's version includes in-frame clones alone and lacks a portion of them. The sample holds around 2,000,000 clones, approximately 95% seen once. Naive CD8 cells comprised CD45RO-negative, CCR7-positively selected cells, excluding terminally differentiated effector memory CD45RA+ cells. The sequencing input was naive CD8+ T cells sorted from blood. These TCRs come from a man aged 18 to 29 in good health.

V usage is TRBV11-2 and J usage is TRBJ2-3, with D tentatively TRBD2 (6 bases). Trimming left V 1 base short and J 2 bases short, with 16 bases between. CDR3 length: 17 residues. Germline CDR1 SGHAT, CDR2 FQNNGV. The CDR3, as DNA: TGTGCCAGCAGCTTAGCGGGCTTAGCGGTATACACAGATACGCAGTATTTT. It encodes CASSLAGLAVYTDTQYF. Variable domain in full (rest from reference TRBV11-2 and TRBJ2-3): EAGVAQSPRYKIIEKRQSVAFWCNPISGHATLYWYQQILGQGPKLLIQFQNNGVVDDSQLPKDRFSAERLKGVDSTLKIQPAKLEDSAVYLCASSLAGLAVYTDTQYFGPGTRLTVL.

The chain carries TRBV13 and TRBJ2-1, with D uncertain. The CDR3 runs to 12 residues. The V end was cut by 8 bases, the J end by 7 bases, with 12 bases between. The germline gives CDR1 PRHDT, CDR2 FYEKMQ (reference sequence). The CDR3 loop reads CASASTVNEQFF. In nucleotides, the CDR3 is TGTGCCAGCGCTTCTACCGTAAATGAGCAGTTCTTC.

This clone was seen once. The chain has TRBV7-2 and TRBJ2-5; 7 nucleotides agree with TRBD2. Unmatched junction bases numbered 11, after V lost 5 bases and J lost 5 bases. This CDR3 is 15 amino acids long. CDR1 is SGHTA, CDR2 FQGNSA, per germline. The CDR3 region has the DNA TGTGCCAGCAGCCCCCAAGGACTAGTTTGGGAGACCCAGTACTTC. It translates to CASSPQGLVWETQYF.

The chain couples TRBV21-1 to TRBJ1-1; TRBD1 reflects the table's D call only, with no check against the DNA. TRBV21-1 is given as a pseudogene. CDR3 length equals 11 residues. The CDR3 protein is CASGTGGEAFF. The CDR3 DNA follows: TGTGCCAGCGGGACAGGGGGTGAAGCTTTCTTT.

The V and J genes are TRBV27 and TRBJ2-3; D perhaps matches TRBD2 (6 bases). The CDR3 is 16 amino acids. Between the trimmed V and J ends, which lost 6 bases and 4 bases, there was a span of 20 bases. Germline CDR1 reads MNHEY; CDR2 reads SMNVEV (reference sequence). CDR3 nucleotides: TGTGCCAGCAGCCTACCGATCTCTACTAGCCCAGATACGCAGTATTTT. Translation: CASSLPISTSPDTQYF.

V is TRBV5-8 and J is TRBJ1-4; the D is unclear. V lost 0 bases to trimming and J lost 0 bases, with 12 bases between them. Germline loops: CDR1 SGHTS, CDR2 YDEGEE. The CDR3 loop spans 17 amino acids. The CDR3 coding sequence is TGTGCCAGCAGCTTGGAATACAATTATGCAACTAATGAAAAACTGTTTTTT. Its protein product is CASSLEYNYATNEKLFF.

In this sample, this clone turned up once. The rearrangement uses TRBV27 and TRBJ1-2; D not certain. V was clipped by 6 bases and J by 0 bases, with 2 bases between them. CDR3 size: 11 residues. Germline lookup yields CDR1 MNHEY and CDR2 SMNVEV (reference sequence). CDR3 protein: CASRSNYGYTF. CDR3 DNA sequence: TGTGCCAGCAGATCTAACTATGGCTACACCTTC.

The J gene is TRBJ2-7, the V gene TRBV5-4; no definite D call. The CDR3 contains 12 residues. CDR1 and CDR2 (germline): SGHNT, YYREEE (reference sequence). The V gene lost 4 bases and the J gene lost 6 bases, with 11 bases spanning the gap. The CDR3 DNA sequence: TGTGCCAGCAGCCAAGGAAGTCTCGAGCAGTACTTC. The encoded protein is CASSQGSLEQYF.

The chain recombines TRBV2 with TRBJ1-2, with unresolved D. Germline V gives CDR1 SNHLY, CDR2 FYNNEI. V lost 2 bases and J 7 bases, leaving 14 bases between the germline ends. This CDR3 comprises 14 residues. This CDR3 reads CASSELGSLFGYTF. Written as DNA, the CDR3 is TGTGCCAGCAGTGAACTGGGATCATTGTTTGGCTACACCTTC.

This sequence joins TRBV4-3 and TRBJ1-5; tentative D call: TRBD1 (6 bases). Germline CDR1 LGHNA, CDR2 YSLEER. V gave up 3 bases and J gave up 5 bases, with 14 bases separating them. The CDR3 consists of 15 residues. The CDR3 sequence is CASSQTWGGDQPQHF. CDR3 coding DNA: TGCGCCAGCAGCCAGACGTGGGGGGGCGATCAGCCCCAGCATTTT.

The CDR3 here is CASREQGEGSGNTIYF. CDR3 bases: TGTGCCAGCAGGGAACAGGGAGAAGGCTCTGGAAACACCATATATTTT. The chain links TRBV2 to TRBJ1-3; a possible D gene is TRBD1 (6 bases). The CDR3 is 16 residues long. Trimming left V 6 bases short and J 0 bases short, with 15 bases between. Germline assignment: CDR1 SNHLY and CDR2 FYNNEI.

This sequence joins TRBV19 and TRBJ2-2, with D hard to call. CDR1 is LNHDA and CDR2 is SQIVND in the germline V gene (reference sequence). The CDR3 extends over 14 amino acids. Trimming shortened V by 0 bases and J by 4 bases, and 6 bases separated the two germline ends. The CDR3 sequence: CASSIDLVTGELFF. The CDR3 DNA is TGTGCCAGTAGTATAGATCTTGTCACCGGGGAGCTGTTTTTT.